One and the same sample provided the 3 T cell receptor beta chains below, sequenced in a study of T cells in Graves' hyperthyroidism and ophthalmopathy. Authors of the study amplified TCR beta CDR3 regions from RNA transcripts. During a first-round RT-PCR of the TCR CDR3, the HTBI primer set was used. Each CDR3 protein gets one entry after TCRdb re-called the multiplex PCR reads with MiXCR. The data hold over 500,000 distinct CDR3 sequences, with roughly 16% observed a single time. Sequencing input: blood. These receptors originate from a woman in her 30s with Graves' ophthalmopathy.

As for this clonotype: The conserved closing phenylalanine or tryptophan is absent in this CDR3, likely reflecting a read error. The rearrangement links TRBV3-1 to TRBJ1-1, with TRBD1 as a possible D gene (6 bases). V lost 8 bases to trimming and J lost 2 bases, with 12 bases between them. The CDR3 totals 13 residues. Germline V CDR1 and CDR2: LGHDT, YNNKEL (reference sequence). CDR3 residues: CASRDNSNTEAFY. In DNA form, the CDR3 reads TGTGCCAGCCGGGACAACTCTAACACTGAAGCTTTCTAT.

In nucleotides, the CDR3 is TGCAGTGCTTTAGGGGGACTAGCGGGAGACTCCTACAATGAGCAGTTCTTC. Encoded protein: CSALGGLAGDSYNEQFF. The chain uses TRBV20-1 and TRBJ2-1, with 14 nucleotides matching TRBD2. With V trimmed by 5 bases and J by 0 bases, 6 bases remained unmatched. The CDR3 sequence is 17 residues long. Per the germline V gene, CDR1 is DFQATT and CDR2 is SNEGSKA (reference sequence).

A remark on this clonotype: Just one base apart from a much larger clone, this may be a read error. The gene calls are TRBV7-2 and TRBJ2-7; unclear D gene. CDR1 is SGHTA, CDR2 FQGNSA, per germline. The CDR3 has 13 amino acids. The CDR3 DNA reads TGTTCCAGCAGCCCCCCGAGCTCCTACGAGCAGTACTTC. Translation: CSSSPPSSYEQYF.